The 24 T cell receptor beta chains given below trace back to one sample, sequenced in a study of cytomegalovirus exposure and HLA in healthy donors. 13 Jbeta primers and 60 Vbeta primers were used for the PCR. This table comes from immunoSEQ multiplex PCR, and its TCRdb copy is limited to in-frame clones, with some not included. This sample yields fewer than 250,000 clones, of which roughly 82% are seen a single time; around 6% belongs to the top ten. Sequenced input: PBMCs. The source of these receptors is a man in his forties in good health and CMV-seropositive.

V and J are TRBV5-1 and TRBJ2-3, with a possible D match to TRBD2 (6 bases). Germline V gives CDR1 SGHRS, CDR2 YFSETQ. With 6 bases removed from V and 2 bases from J, the gap between germline ends came to 16 bases. The CDR3 runs 15 residues. The CDR3 DNA is TGCGCCAGCAAATTGGTAGGGAGGCTCACAGATACGCAGTATTTT. Amino acid sequence: CASKLVGRLTDTQYF. The whole variable domain, remainder taken from reference TRBV5-1 and TRBJ2-3, is KAGVTQTPRYLIKTRGQQVTLSCSPISGHRSVSWYQQTPGQGLQFLFEYFSETQRNKGNFPGRFSGRQFSNSRSEMNVSTLELGDSALYLCASKLVGRLTDTQYFGPGTRLTVL.

This clone was seen more than once but under ten times. This chain links TRBV11-2 with TRBJ2-3; tentatively, D is TRBD2 (5 bases). Germline loops: CDR1 SGHAT, CDR2 FQNNGV. The CDR3 loop spans 16 amino acids. Trimming removed 1 base at V and 1 base at J, with 12 bases between. The CDR3 DNA sequence: TGTGCCAGCAGCTTAGGGGCTTCCGGGGGCACAGATACGCAGTATTTT. Protein sequence: CASSLGASGGTDTQYF.

This rearrangement joins TRBV18 to TRBJ2-7, with 13 bases lining up with TRBD2. The CDR3 consists of 19 residues. V shed 3 bases, J shed 1 base, and the junction held 12 bases outside the gene matches. In germline, CDR1 is KGHSH, CDR2 LQKENI. The CDR3 DNA reads as TGTGCCAGCTCACCTGGACTAGCGGGAGAGCTAATTGGTTCCTACGAGCAGTACTTC. As protein: CASSPGLAGELIGSYEQYF.

The chain uses TRBV7-9 and TRBJ2-3; 10 bases are a match to TRBD1. This CDR3 is built from 17 residues. CDR1 is SEHNR and CDR2 is FQNEAQ in the germline V gene (reference sequence). Trimming cost V 5 bases and J 3 bases; bases outside gene matches: 11. CDR3 in amino acids: CASSRRQGAAGTDTQYF. CDR3 sequence (DNA): TGTGCCAGCAGCCGGCGACAGGGGGCTGCGGGTACAGATACGCAGTATTTT.

This chain joins TRBV4-1 and TRBJ2-1; possible D gene TRBD2, 5 bases. Deletions cut 0 bases from V and 6 bases from J, with 15 bases between. The CDR3 length is 16 residues. Germline V gene sequence: CDR1 MGHRA, CDR2 YSYEKL. The chain's CDR3 is CASSQDYGFGGNEQFF. The DNA for the CDR3 is TGCGCCAGCAGCCAAGATTATGGGTTCGGAGGCAATGAGCAGTTCTTC.

V usage is TRBV5-1 and J usage is TRBJ2-2, with 10 bases fitting TRBD2. Germline CDR1 SGHRS, CDR2 YFSETQ. CDR3 length: 15 amino acids. Losses at the gene ends were 5 bases for V and 6 bases for J; bases not matched to a gene: 7. The CDR3 DNA reads TGCGCCAGCAGTTACCTAGCGGGAGAGGCCGGGGAGCTGTTTTTT. This encodes CASSYLAGEAGELFF.

The chain couples TRBV7-3 to TRBJ2-2, with 9 bases that match TRBD1. The germline V gene has CDR1 SGHTA and CDR2 FQGTGA. The CDR3 contains 16 residues. With 2 bases clipped from V and 4 bases from J, the junction kept 5 bases outside the gene matches. CDR3 protein: CASSLQGQGGTGELFF. The CDR3 bases are TGTGCCAGCAGCTTACAGGGACAGGGAGGCACCGGGGAGCTGTTTTTT.

Note on this clone: Relative to the germline gene, one junction end is altered; a read error may explain this. J is TRBJ1-1 and V is TRBV11-2; D unclear. This CDR3 has 14 amino acids. Germline V gene lookup returns CDR1 SGHAT and CDR2 FQNNGV. As DNA, the CDR3 is TGTGCCAGCAGCCTAGACGGTTTTAGCACTGAAGCTTTCTTT. Translated: CASSLDGFSTEAFF. The whole variable domain, filled in from reference TRBV11-2 and TRBJ1-1, reads EAGVAQSPRYKIIEKRQSVAFWCNPISGHATLYWYQQILGQGPKLLIQFQNNGVVDDSQLPKDRFSAERLKGVDSTLKIQPAKLEDSAVYLCASSLDGFSTEAFFGQGTRLTVV.

This clone was observed a single time. The rearrangement joins TRBV7-3 to TRBJ2-2, with 11 bases lining up with TRBD2. This CDR3 is built from 16 residues. The V and J ends lost 5 bases and 5 bases, in that order; junction bases with no gene match: 7. Germline CDR1 and CDR2: SGHTA and FQGTGA. The CDR3 reads CASSLRLAGKTGELFF. Written as DNA, the CDR3 is TGTGCCAGCAGCCTAAGACTAGCGGGAAAAACCGGGGAGCTGTTTTTT.

The chain combines TRBV2 with TRBJ2-3; 7 positions match TRBD2. CDR1 and CDR2 (germline): SNHLY, FYNNEI. After removal of 4 bases from V and 4 bases from J, the junction contained 5 bases not matched to a gene. This CDR3 contains 14 residues. The DNA for the CDR3 is TGTGCCAGCAGTGGGGGAGGGAACTCAGATACGCAGTATTTT. Protein product: CASSGGGNSDTQYF.

The CDR3 reads CASSSWDRDEQFF. The CDR3 DNA sequence: TGTGCCAGCAGCTCATGGGACAGGGACGAGCAGTTCTTC. This chain connects TRBV13 to TRBJ2-1; 9 bases fit TRBD1. CDR3 length: 13 residues. Germline CDR1 PRHDT, CDR2 FYEKMQ (reference sequence). The V and J ends lost 4 bases and 10 bases, in that order; junction bases with no gene match: 5.

V and J are TRBV2 and TRBJ1-1; 8 bases are a match to TRBD1. V lost 4 bases, J lost 11 bases, and 6 bases stayed unmatched. There are 12 residues in the CDR3. Germline V gene sequence: CDR1 SNHLY, CDR2 FYNNEI. The CDR3 DNA reads as TGTGCCAGCAGTGTTAGTACAGGGGGGGCTTTCTTT. Translation: CASSVSTGGAFF. Filled out from reference TRBV2 and TRBJ1-1, the complete variable domain reads EPEVTQTPSHQVTQMGQEVILRCVPISNHLYFYWYRQILGQKVEFLVSFYNNEISEKSEIFDDQFSVERPDGSNFTLKIRSTKLEDSAMYFCASSVSTGGAFFGQGTRLTVV.

The chain is built from TRBV4-1 and TRBJ2-5, with 15 positions matching TRBD2. CDR1 MGHRA and CDR2 YSYEKL come from the germline V gene. The CDR3 is 18 residues long. The V and J ends lost 2 bases and 5 bases, in that order; junction bases with no gene match: 9. The CDR3 is CASSQKTGLAGGLETQYF. The DNA of the CDR3 is TGCGCCAGCAGCCAAAAAACCGGACTAGCGGGAGGGCTGGAGACCCAGTACTTC.

The chain couples TRBV6-5 to TRBJ1-6, with D tentatively TRBD1 (5 bases). Deletions cut 0 bases from V and 11 bases from J, with 17 bases between. The germline V gene has CDR1 MNHEY and CDR2 SVGAGI. The CDR3 loop spans 16 amino acids. In DNA, the CDR3 is TGTGCCAGCAGTTACTCGAACCAGGGCGGGAGGACACCCCTCCACTTT. Encoded protein: CASSYSNQGGRTPLHF.

The J gene is TRBJ2-7, the V gene TRBV11-2; perhaps TRBD2 as D (6 bases). The CDR3 has 13 amino acids. Trimming left V 1 base short and J 5 bases short, with 9 bases between. Germline V gene sequence: CDR1 SGHAT, CDR2 FQNNGV. This chain's CDR3 is CASSLAGTHEQYV. DNA of the CDR3: TGTGCCAGCAGCTTAGCAGGGACTCACGAGCAGTACGTC.

The table lists this clone with a count of one. The chain joins TRBV27 to TRBJ2-1, with D perhaps TRBD2 (5 bases). The CDR3 is 13 amino acids. In germline, CDR1 is MNHEY, CDR2 SMNVEV (reference sequence). V lost 6 bases and J 2 bases, leaving 8 bases between the germline ends. The CDR3 DNA is TGTGCCAGCAGCCTGAGGGCCTACAATGAGCAGTTCTTC. Its translation is CASSLRAYNEQFF.

Regarding this clone: The junction shows a germline mismatch at one end, possibly a read error. The chain links TRBV4-1 to TRBJ2-5, with a tentative D call TRBD1 (6 bases). The CDR3 runs 14 residues. The germline V gene encodes CDR1 MGHRA and CDR2 YSYEKL. CDR3 in amino acids: CASNQQGGQETQYF. The CDR3 DNA reads as TGCGCCAGCAACCAACAGGGTGGCCAAGAGACCCAGTACTTC.

The genes are TRBV4-1 and TRBJ2-7; 9 bases align to TRBD2. The CDR3 extends over 14 amino acids. Germline values: CDR1 MGHRA, CDR2 YSYEKL. J was trimmed by 1 base and V by 6 bases; bases with no gene match: 4. The CDR3 loop reads CASSRTSESYEQYF. CDR3 coding DNA: TGCGCCAGCAGTCGGACTAGCGAGTCCTACGAGCAGTACTTC.

The chain couples TRBV27 to TRBJ1-4, with 8 nucleotides matching TRBD1. This CDR3 has 16 amino acids. V was clipped by 6 bases and J by 0 bases; unmatched bases: 6. Per the germline V gene, CDR1 is MNHEY and CDR2 is SMNVEV (reference sequence). The CDR3 spells CASSRTGRTTNEKLFF. The CDR3 DNA is TGTGCCAGCAGCAGGACAGGGCGTACAACTAATGAAAAACTGTTTTTT.

This clone has a handful of counts. This chain connects TRBV27 to TRBJ1-1; the D is unclear. This CDR3 has 13 residues. Germline assignment: CDR1 MNHEY and CDR2 SMNVEV (reference sequence). V gave up 8 bases and J gave up 0 bases, with 10 bases separating them. The CDR3: CASHSILNTEAFF. The CDR3 DNA sequence: TGTGCCAGCCACTCAATTTTGAACACTGAAGCTTTCTTT.

Concerning this clone itself: Other DNA sequences within the sample encode an identical CDR3. The chain joins TRBV27 to TRBJ2-7, with a possible D match to TRBD1 (6 bases). CDR1 MNHEY and CDR2 SMNVEV come from the germline V gene (reference sequence). Trimming removed 6 bases at V and 4 bases at J, with 10 bases between. This CDR3 comprises 12 residues. CDR3 loop: CASSPTGYEQYF. CDR3 nucleotide sequence: TGTGCCAGCAGCCCCACAGGGTACGAGCAGTACTTC.

This chain connects TRBV5-6 to TRBJ2-3; 9 bases align to TRBD1. The CDR3 has 13 residues. The trim removed 5 bases at V and 6 bases at J, leaving 4 bases unmatched. Germline loops: CDR1 SGHDT, CDR2 YYEEEE. The CDR3 region has the DNA TGTGCCAGCAGTGGGGACAGGGTTGATACGCAGTATTTT. Translating gives CASSGDRVDTQYF.

This clone was seen a few times. The chain links TRBV6-6 to TRBJ1-1, with no clear D. CDR1 is MNHNY and CDR2 is SVGAGI in the germline V gene (reference sequence). The CDR3 has 11 amino acids. The V end lost 4 bases, the J end lost 8 bases, and 8 bases lay between the germline ends. The CDR3 is CASSLEREAFF. CDR3 nucleotide sequence: TGTGCCAGCAGTTTGGAGCGAGAAGCTTTCTTT.

V and J are TRBV9 and TRBJ1-4, with 10 bases identical to TRBD1. The CDR3 has 14 residues. Germline-derived CDR1 and CDR2 are SGDLS and YYNGEE. Unmatched junction bases numbered 4, after V lost 3 bases and J lost 8 bases. Written as DNA, the CDR3 is TGTGCCAGCAGCGAGACAGGGGGCCAAGAAAAACTGTTTTTT. It is translated as CASSETGGQEKLFF.